One and the same sample provided the 17 T cell receptor beta chains below, sequenced in a study of blood T cell repertoires in COVID-19. Clones were sequenced by immunoSEQ multiplex PCR, and TCRdb holds only the in-frame ones, with some missing. The sample gives more than 200,000 clones, roughly 90% of which show up once; about 2% is in the top ten. Sequencing was performed on peripheral blood. These receptors originate from a man aged 30 to 39 with active or convalescent COVID-19.

The chain links TRBV5-1 to TRBJ1-1, with 8 bases lining up with TRBD1. Germline CDR1 is SGHRS and CDR2 is YFSETQ. Trimming took 4 bases from V and 4 from J; bases not matched to a gene: 9. CDR3 length equals 15 residues. For the CDR3, the DNA is TGCGCCAGCAGCCTCGGAACAGGGGGGAGCACTGAAGCTTTCTTT. Translating it yields CASSLGTGGSTEAFF.

V is TRBV10-2 and J is TRBJ2-1; TRBD2 agrees at 7 bases. V dropped 0 bases and J dropped 2; count of bases not matched to a gene: 4. The CDR3 runs to 16 residues. Germline lookup yields CDR1 WSHSY and CDR2 SAAADI. CDR3 region: CASSESGGYTYNEQFF. CDR3 coding DNA: TGCGCCAGCAGTGAGTCGGGGGGGTACACCTACAATGAGCAGTTCTTC.

The rearrangement links TRBV6-2 or TRBV6-3 to TRBJ1-1; a weak D match, TRBD1 (5 bases). Per germline, CDR1 MNHEY and CDR2 SVGEGT. V was shortened by 7 bases and J by 3 bases, with 24 bases between the two germline ends. CDR3 length: 17 amino acids. CDR3 in amino acids: CASTPSRAELQDTEAFF. Here the CDR3 DNA reads TGTGCCAGCACCCCCAGCAGGGCCGAGCTCCAGGACACTGAAGCTTTCTTT.

J is TRBJ2-1 and V is TRBV7-9; 8 bases fit TRBD1. This CDR3 is built from 13 residues. Germline V gives CDR1 SEHNR, CDR2 FQNEAQ (reference sequence). The trim removed 5 bases at V and 12 bases at J, leaving 9 bases unmatched. CDR3 DNA: TGTGCCAGCAGCATAGTAGACAGGGGTGGGCAGTTCTTC. Its protein is CASSIVDRGGQFF.

V is TRBV21-1 and J is TRBJ2-7; TRBD1, the D gene given by the table, was not confirmed from the DNA. TRBV21-1 is given as a pseudogene. The CDR3 runs 13 residues. The DNA of the CDR3 is TGTGCCAGCAGACACAGGGGGTCGTACGAGCAGTACTTC. This codes for CASRHRGSYEQYF.

This clone was found once. V gene TRBV20-1 combines with J gene TRBJ2-5; tentative D call: TRBD1 (6 bases). CDR1 and CDR2 from the germline V gene are DFQATT and SNEGSKA (reference sequence). The CDR3 spans 13 residues. The V and J ends lost 3 bases and 5 bases respectively, with 13 bases between them. CDR3 sequence: CSASLVGAETQYF. In DNA, the CDR3 is TGCAGTGCTAGTTTAGTGGGGGCCGAGACCCAGTACTTC.

The chain joins TRBV6-4 to TRBJ2-5; 10 positions agree with TRBD1. There are 16 residues in the CDR3. J gave up 3 bases and V 6 bases, and 10 bases lay outside the gene matches. Germline V gene lookup returns CDR1 MRHNA and CDR2 SNTAGT. The CDR3, as DNA: TGTGCCAGCAGGGACCTTAGGGACAGGGGAAAAGAGACCCAGTACTTC. Amino acids: CASRDLRDRGKETQYF.

The chain couples TRBV27 to TRBJ2-1; D is possibly TRBD2 (5 bases). The CDR3 spans 12 residues. V lost 2 bases to trimming and J lost 8 bases, with 7 bases between them. In germline, CDR1 is MNHEY, CDR2 SMNVEV (reference sequence). The CDR3 sequence is CASSLGGHEQFF. For the CDR3, the DNA is TGTGCCAGCAGTTTAGGAGGTCATGAGCAGTTCTTC.

To note about this clone: At one of its ends the junction is not consistent with the germline gene, which may arise from a read error. This chain connects TRBV19 to TRBJ2-6, with 12 positions matching TRBD1. Germline V gene data show CDR1 as LNHDA and CDR2 as SQIVND (reference sequence). The CDR3 runs 17 residues. CDR3 protein: CARRTGTGGAGANVLTF. CDR3 bases: TGTGCCCGTAGAACCGGGACAGGGGGCGCTGGGGCCAACGTCCTGACTTTC.

The genes are TRBV4-2 and TRBJ2-3; TRBD2 matches 7 bases. The junction had 7 bases not matched to a gene; V was cut back by 1 base and J by 0 bases. The CDR3 extends over 17 amino acids. The germline V gene encodes CDR1 LGHNA and CDR2 YNFKEQ. CDR3 region: CASSQGLASGSTDTQYF. The DNA for the CDR3 is TGTGCCAGCAGCCAAGGACTCGCTAGCGGTAGCACAGATACGCAGTATTTT.

This chain links TRBV10-1 with TRBJ2-3; 14 bases align to TRBD2. The V and J ends lost 5 bases and 2 bases, in that order; junction bases with no gene match: 3. Per germline, CDR1 WNHNN and CDR2 SYGVQD (reference sequence). The length of the CDR3 is 16 residues. The CDR3: CASSSGLAGATDTQYF. The CDR3 nucleotides read TGCGCCAGCAGTTCGGGACTAGCGGGGGCCACAGATACGCAGTATTTT.

The chain combines TRBV29-1 with TRBJ2-1; maybe TRBD1 (6 bases). The CDR3 has 13 amino acids. The V end was cut by 3 bases, the J end by 6 bases, with 12 bases between. Germline V gene data show CDR1 as SQVTM and CDR2 as ANQGSEA. This chain's CDR3 is CSVDSEQGNEQFF. The CDR3 DNA follows: TGCAGCGTTGACAGCGAACAGGGCAATGAGCAGTTCTTC.

This clone was counted once. The chain recombines TRBV6-6 with TRBJ2-7, with 8 nucleotides matching TRBD2. V trimming: 6 bases; J trimming: 2 bases; junction bases outside the gene matches: 9. The CDR3 has 15 residues. CDR1 is MNHNY, CDR2 SVGAGI, per germline (reference sequence). In DNA, the CDR3 is TGTGCCAGCAGATATAGCGGGACACAAACCTACGAGCAGTACTTC. Encoded protein: CASRYSGTQTYEQYF.

The rearrangement uses TRBV19 and TRBJ1-3; no reliable D call. CDR1 and CDR2 from the germline V gene are LNHDA and SQIVND (reference sequence). The ends were cut back, 1 base at V and 3 bases at J, with 13 bases in the middle. The CDR3 contains 16 residues. The CDR3 is CASSIAQRTGGNTIYF. CDR3 coding DNA: TGTGCCAGTAGTATAGCCCAGCGGACGGGTGGAAACACCATATATTTT.

This rearrangement joins TRBV7-7 to TRBJ1-5, with a possible D match to TRBD1 (6 bases). From germline, CDR1 is SSHAT and CDR2 FNYEAQ (reference sequence). This CDR3 contains 15 residues. Trimming cost V 2 bases and J 6 bases, with 14 bases left between them. CDR3 residues: CASSLLVQGPQPQHF. The CDR3 DNA reads TGTGCCAGCAGCTTACTTGTTCAGGGGCCTCAGCCCCAGCATTTT.

The chain couples TRBV27 to TRBJ2-3; 8 bases agree with TRBD2. With 4 bases clipped from V and 2 bases from J, the junction kept 11 bases outside the gene matches. CDR1 is MNHEY and CDR2 is SMNVEV in the germline V gene (reference sequence). The CDR3 extends over 17 amino acids. CDR3 DNA: TGTGCCAGCAGTTCTAAGACTAGCGCCCCCCCCACAGATACGCAGTATTTT. This gives the protein CASSSKTSAPPTDTQYF.

The chain joins TRBV19 to TRBJ2-2; the match to TRBD2 covers 11 bases. This CDR3 is 17 amino acids long. Germline V gives CDR1 LNHDA, CDR2 SQIVND (reference sequence). Trimming removed 7 bases from V and 4 bases from J; junction bases left unmatched: 11. The CDR3 reads CASIKTSGAASTGELFF. The DNA for the CDR3 is TGTGCCAGTATTAAGACTAGCGGGGCGGCTAGCACCGGGGAGCTGTTTTTT.